This T cell receptor beta chain is drawn from a study of control samples from healthy donors and cancer patients. The CDR3 consists of 15 residues. Germline V CDR1 and CDR2: SGDLS, YYNGEE. Trimming removed 2 bases at V and 5 bases at J, with 14 bases between. Method: immunoSEQ multiplex PCR; TCRdb's copy keeps in-frame clones and lacks some. The profile shows about 46,000 clones, almost 90% of them singletons. This chain uses TRBV9 with TRBJ2-1, with D unclear. Sequences were obtained from PBMCs. The receptor's source is a middle-aged man with head and neck cancer. The CDR3 spells CASSVKVQPNNEQFF. Written as DNA, the CDR3 is TGTGCCAGCAGCGTTAAGGTCCAACCCAACAATGAGCAGTTCTTC.